This T cell receptor (beta chain) was obtained from a study of OX40 agonist ivuxolimab in advanced cancers. The CDR3 runs to 15 residues. V was cut by 6 bases and J by 5 bases, with 14 bases left in between. In germline, CDR1 is MDHEN, CDR2 SYDVKM. Clones were sequenced by immunoSEQ multiplex PCR, and TCRdb holds only the in-frame ones, with some missing. The data hold fewer than 85,000 clones, with 75% to 95% observed a single time. Sequenced material: CD4+ or CD8+ T cells sorted from blood, taken in a trial of the OX40 agonist ivuxolimab. The clonotype comes from an adult with an advanced solid tumor such as melanoma, head and neck, liver or kidney cancer. This chain links TRBV28 with TRBJ1-6; D possibly corresponds to TRBD1 (6 bases). CDR3 region: CASSVGTIDNSPLHF. The CDR3 coding sequence is TGTGCCAGCAGCGTTGGGACAATAGATAATTCACCCCTCCACTTT. Full variable domain (remainder filled in from reference TRBV28 and TRBJ1-6): DVKVTQSSRYLVKRTGEKVFLECVQDMDHENMFWYRQDPGLGLRLIYFSYDVKMKEKGDIPEGYSVSREKKERFSLILESASTNQTSMYLCASSVGTIDNSPLHFGNGTRLTVT.